Sequencing of this T cell receptor beta chain was carried out in a study of monozygotic twins with inflammatory bowel disease. Broader study findings: IBD patients exhibited fewer clonotypes shared with other individuals than healthy twins, particularly with disease activity.

CDR3 length equals 14 residues. Germline values: CDR1 SGHDN, CDR2 FVKESK. For every donor, one blood sample of around 2.5 ml was drawn. TCRdb re-analyzed the 5' RACE reads; it lists each CDR3 protein once, without DNA. This repertoire comprises about 450,000 distinct CDR3 sequences; its ten largest clones make up 2% to 3%. Details on this clonotype: Its antigen is still unknown.

The chain combines TRBV14 with TRBJ2-5; the D call of TRBD1 rests on TCRdb alone, since no DNA is present to check it. Material: blood. This clonotype was sampled from a human donor with ulcerative colitis or Crohn's disease, or a healthy co-twin of an affected twin (not recorded which). The CDR3 loop is CASSQGTGAETQYF.